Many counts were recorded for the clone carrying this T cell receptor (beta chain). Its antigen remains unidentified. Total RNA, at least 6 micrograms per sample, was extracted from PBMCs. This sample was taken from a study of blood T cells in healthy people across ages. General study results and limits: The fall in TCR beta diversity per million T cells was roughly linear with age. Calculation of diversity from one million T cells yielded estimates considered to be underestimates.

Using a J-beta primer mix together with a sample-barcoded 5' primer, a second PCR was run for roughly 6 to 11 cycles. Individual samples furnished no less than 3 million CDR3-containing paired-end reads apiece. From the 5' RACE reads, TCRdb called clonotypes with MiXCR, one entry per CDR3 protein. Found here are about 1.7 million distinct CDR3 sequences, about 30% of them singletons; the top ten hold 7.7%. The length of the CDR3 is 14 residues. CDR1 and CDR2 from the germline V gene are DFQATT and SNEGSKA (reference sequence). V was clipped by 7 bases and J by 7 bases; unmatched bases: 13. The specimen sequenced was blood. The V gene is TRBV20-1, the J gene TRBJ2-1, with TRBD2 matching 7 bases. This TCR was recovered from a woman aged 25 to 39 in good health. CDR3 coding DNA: TGCAGTGTCCGAGGGCTAGCGGTCGGGAATGAGCAGTTCTTC. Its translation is CSVRGLAVGNEQFF.